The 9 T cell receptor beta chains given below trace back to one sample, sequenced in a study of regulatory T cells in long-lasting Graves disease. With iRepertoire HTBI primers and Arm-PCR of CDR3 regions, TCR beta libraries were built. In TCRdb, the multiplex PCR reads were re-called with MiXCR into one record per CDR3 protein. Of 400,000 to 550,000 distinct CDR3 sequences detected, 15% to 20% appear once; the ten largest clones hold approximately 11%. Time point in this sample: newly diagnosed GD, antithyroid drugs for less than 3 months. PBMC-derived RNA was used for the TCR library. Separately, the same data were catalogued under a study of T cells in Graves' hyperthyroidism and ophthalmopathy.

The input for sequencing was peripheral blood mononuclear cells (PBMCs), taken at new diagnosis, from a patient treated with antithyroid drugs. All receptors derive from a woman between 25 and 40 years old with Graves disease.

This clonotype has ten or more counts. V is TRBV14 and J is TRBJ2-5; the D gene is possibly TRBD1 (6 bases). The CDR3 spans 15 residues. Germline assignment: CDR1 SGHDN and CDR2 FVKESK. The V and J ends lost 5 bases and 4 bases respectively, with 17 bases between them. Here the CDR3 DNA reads TGTGCCAGCAGCAAGATAGGGGGTCGAAGAGAGACCCAGTACTTC. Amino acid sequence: CASSKIGGRRETQYF.

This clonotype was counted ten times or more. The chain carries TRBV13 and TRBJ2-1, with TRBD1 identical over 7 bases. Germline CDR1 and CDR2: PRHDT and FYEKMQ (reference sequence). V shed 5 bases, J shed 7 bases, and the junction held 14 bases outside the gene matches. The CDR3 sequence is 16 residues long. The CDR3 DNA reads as TGTGCCAGCAGCGTAGACCAGGGGGTACTTATGAATGAGCAGTTCTTC. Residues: CASSVDQGVLMNEQFF.

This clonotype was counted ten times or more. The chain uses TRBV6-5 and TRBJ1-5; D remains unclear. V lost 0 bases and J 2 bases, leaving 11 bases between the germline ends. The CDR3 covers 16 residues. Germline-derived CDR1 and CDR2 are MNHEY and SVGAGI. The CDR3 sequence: CASSYSPREGNQPQHF. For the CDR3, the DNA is TGTGCCAGCAGTTACTCGCCGAGGGAGGGCAATCAGCCCCAGCATTTT.

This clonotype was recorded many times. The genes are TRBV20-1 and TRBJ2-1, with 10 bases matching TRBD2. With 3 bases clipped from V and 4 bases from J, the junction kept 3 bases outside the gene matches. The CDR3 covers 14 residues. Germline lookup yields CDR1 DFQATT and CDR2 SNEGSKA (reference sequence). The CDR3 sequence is CSASPAGGYNEQFF. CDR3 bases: TGCAGTGCTAGCCCAGCGGGAGGGTACAATGAGCAGTTCTTC.

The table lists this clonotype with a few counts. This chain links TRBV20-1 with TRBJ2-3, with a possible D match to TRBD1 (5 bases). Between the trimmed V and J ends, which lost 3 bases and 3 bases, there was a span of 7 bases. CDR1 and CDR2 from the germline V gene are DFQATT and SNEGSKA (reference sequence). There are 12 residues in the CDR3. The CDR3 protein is CSARTETDTQYF. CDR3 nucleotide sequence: TGCAGTGCTAGGACAGAGACAGATACGCAGTATTTT.

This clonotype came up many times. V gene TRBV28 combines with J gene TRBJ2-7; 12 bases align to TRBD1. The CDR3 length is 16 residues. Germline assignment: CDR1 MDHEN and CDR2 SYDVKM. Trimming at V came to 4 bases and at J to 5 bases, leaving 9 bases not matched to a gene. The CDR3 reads CASSSFRDRGRDEQYF. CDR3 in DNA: TGTGCCAGCAGTTCCTTCCGGGACAGGGGGCGCGACGAGCAGTACTTC.

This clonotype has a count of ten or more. The CDR3 is CASSGTGRDEQFF. The DNA for the CDR3 is TGTGCCAGTAGCGGAACAGGGCGGGATGAGCAGTTCTTC. The chain combines TRBV19 with TRBJ2-1; D possibly corresponds to TRBD1 (6 bases). Germline V gene sequence: CDR1 LNHDA, CDR2 SQIVND (reference sequence). Trimming shortened V by 6 bases and J by 8 bases, and 14 bases separated the two germline ends. There are 13 residues in the CDR3.

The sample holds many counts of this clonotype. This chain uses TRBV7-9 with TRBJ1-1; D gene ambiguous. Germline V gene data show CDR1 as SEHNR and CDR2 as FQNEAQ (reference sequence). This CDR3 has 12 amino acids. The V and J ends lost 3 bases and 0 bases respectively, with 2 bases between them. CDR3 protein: CASSFLNTEAFF. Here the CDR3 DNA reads TGTGCCAGCAGCTTTTTGAACACTGAAGCTTTCTTT. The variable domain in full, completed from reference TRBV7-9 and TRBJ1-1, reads DTGVSQNPRHKITKRGQNVTFRCDPISEHNRLYWYRQTLGQGPEFLTYFQNEAQLEKSRLLSDRFSAERPKGSFSTLEIQRTEQGDSAMYLCASSFLNTEAFFGQGTRLTVV.

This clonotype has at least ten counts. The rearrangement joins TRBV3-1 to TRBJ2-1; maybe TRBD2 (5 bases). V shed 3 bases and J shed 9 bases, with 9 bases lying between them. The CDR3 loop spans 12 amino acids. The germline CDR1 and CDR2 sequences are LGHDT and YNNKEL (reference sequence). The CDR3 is CASSHSSVEQFF. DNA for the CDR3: TGTGCCAGCAGCCATAGTAGCGTTGAGCAGTTCTTC.